The subject of this entry is one T cell receptor beta chain. This entry is derived from a study of glioma-infiltrating T cells after dendritic cell vaccination. On the study more broadly: The vaccine used monocyte-derived dendritic cells pulsed overnight with autologous tumor lysate. Dendritic cell vaccine was injected intradermally three times, biweekly.

The time point was: after dendritic cell vaccination, including at tumor progression/relapse. No glioblastoma patient carried an isocitrate dehydrogenase mutation. Germline trimming cut 4 bases from V and 8 bases from J; bases unmatched to any gene: 16. The CDR3 is 16 residues long. Germline V gene lookup returns CDR1 SGHNT and CDR2 YYREEE (reference sequence). Sequencing was performed with immunoSEQ multiplex PCR; in TCRdb, only in-frame clones are kept and a portion is missing. The data show tens of thousands of clones, around 90% seen once. The origin of this receptor is a human donor with glioblastoma. The sample here was blood, taken after dendritic cell vaccination. The rearrangement joins TRBV5-4 to TRBJ1-2; 8 positions match TRBD1. Written as DNA, the CDR3 is TGTGCCAGCAGCCTAGGACAGGGCCAGATGCTGGGGGGCTACACCTTC. This gives the protein CASSLGQGQMLGGYTF.